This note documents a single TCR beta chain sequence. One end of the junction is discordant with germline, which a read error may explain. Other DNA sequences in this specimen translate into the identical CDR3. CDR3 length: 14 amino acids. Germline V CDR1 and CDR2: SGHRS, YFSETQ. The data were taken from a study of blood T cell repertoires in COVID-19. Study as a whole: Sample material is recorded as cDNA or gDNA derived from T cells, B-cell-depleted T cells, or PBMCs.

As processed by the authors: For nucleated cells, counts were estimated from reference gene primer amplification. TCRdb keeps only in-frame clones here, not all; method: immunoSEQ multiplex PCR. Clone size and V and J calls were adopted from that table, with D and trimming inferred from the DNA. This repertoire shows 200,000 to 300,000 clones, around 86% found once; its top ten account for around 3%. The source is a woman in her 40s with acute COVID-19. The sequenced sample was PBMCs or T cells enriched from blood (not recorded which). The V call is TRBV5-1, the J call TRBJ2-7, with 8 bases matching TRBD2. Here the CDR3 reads CASSSGLAGYEQYF. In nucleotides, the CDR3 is TGCGCCAGCAGCTCCGGACTAGCTGGATACGAGCAATACTTC.